What follows describes a single T cell receptor (beta chain). CDR3 length: 16 residues. The data were obtained in a study of shared clonotypes between healthy human individuals. The data were produced by immunoSEQ multiplex PCR, yet TCRdb's version contains in-frame clones alone and is incomplete. This sample has 2 million to 3 million clones, with approximately 93% found just once. Sequencing used naive CD4+ T cells from PBMCs. Subset here: CD45RA+ positively selected. This chain joins TRBV21-1 and TRBJ2-7; the table's TRBD2 call for D was not verified on the DNA. TRBV21-1 is marked as a pseudogene. This TCR came from a man younger than 35 in good health. Some clones in this sample may be carry-over from other donors' samples. The CDR3 sequence is CASSNSPSLKLYEQYF. The CDR3 DNA sequence: TGTGCCAGCAGCAATTCTCCCTCACTCAAATTATACGAGCAGTACTTC.